This T cell receptor (beta chain) comes out of a study of response to subunit inactivated influenza vaccine. CDR1 is LGHNA, CDR2 YSLEER, per germline. The CDR3 length is 15 residues. With 0 bases clipped from V and 6 bases from J, the junction kept 5 bases outside the gene matches. From the RT-PCR reads, TCRdb called clonotypes with MiXCR, one entry per CDR3 protein. This sample has under 550,000 distinct CDR3 sequences, with more than 7% found just once. A few counts support this clonotype. Sequenced material: PBMCs from blood, taken about 23 months after vaccination. This sequence was found in a man aged 45 to 70 who received an inactivated influenza vaccine. V gene TRBV4-3 combines with J gene TRBJ1-2; 9 bases line up with TRBD1. The CDR3 loop reads CASSQDRDRVHGYTF. CDR3 coding DNA: TGCGCCAGCAGCCAAGATCGGGACAGGGTCCATGGCTACACCTTC.